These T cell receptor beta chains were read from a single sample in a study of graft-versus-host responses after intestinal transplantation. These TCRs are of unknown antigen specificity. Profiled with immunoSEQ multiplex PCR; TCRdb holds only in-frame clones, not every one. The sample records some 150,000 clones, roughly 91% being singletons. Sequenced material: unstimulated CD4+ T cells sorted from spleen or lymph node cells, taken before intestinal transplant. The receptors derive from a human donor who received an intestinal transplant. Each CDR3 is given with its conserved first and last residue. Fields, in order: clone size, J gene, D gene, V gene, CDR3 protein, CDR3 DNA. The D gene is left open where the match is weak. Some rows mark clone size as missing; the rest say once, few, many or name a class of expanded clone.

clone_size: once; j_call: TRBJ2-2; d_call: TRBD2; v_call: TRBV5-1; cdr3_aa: CASRLLAGVHDGTGELFF; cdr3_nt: TGCGCCAGCAGACTTCTAGCGGGAGTCCACGATGGCACCGGGGAGCTGTTTTTT
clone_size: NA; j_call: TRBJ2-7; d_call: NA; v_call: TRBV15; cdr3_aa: CATSRASKGLVTYEQYF; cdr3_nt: TGTGCCACCAGCAGAGCGTCAAAGGGGCTCGTTACCTACGAGCAGTACTTC
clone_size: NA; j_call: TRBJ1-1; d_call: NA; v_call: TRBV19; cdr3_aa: CASRPAGVNTEAFF; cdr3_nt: TGTGCCAGTAGACCGGCCGGGGTGAACACTGAAGCTTTCTTT
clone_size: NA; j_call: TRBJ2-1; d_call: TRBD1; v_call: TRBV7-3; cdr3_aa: CASTPNPGQGGNEQFF; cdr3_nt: TGTGCCAGCACCCCGAATCCGGGACAGGGTGGCAATGAGCAGTTCTTC
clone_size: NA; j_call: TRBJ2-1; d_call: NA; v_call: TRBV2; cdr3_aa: CASSAESLAYNEQFF; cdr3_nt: TGTGCCAGCAGTGCGGAGTCGCTCGCCTACAATGAGCAGTTCTTC
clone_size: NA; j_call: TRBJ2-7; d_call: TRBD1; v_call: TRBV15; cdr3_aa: CATSRDVGGQGSYEQYF; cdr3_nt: TGTGCCACCAGCAGAGATGTAGGGGGACAGGGTTCGTACGAGCAGTACTTC
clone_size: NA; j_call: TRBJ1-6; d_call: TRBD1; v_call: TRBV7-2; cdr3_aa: CASSLTQGQGRNSPLHF; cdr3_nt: TGTGCCAGCAGCTTAACCCAAGGACAGGGCCGGAATTCACCCCTCCACTTT
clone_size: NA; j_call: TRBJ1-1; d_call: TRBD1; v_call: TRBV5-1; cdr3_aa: CASSWGRGDTEAFF; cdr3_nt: TGCGCCAGCAGCTGGGGCAGGGGGGACACTGAAGCTTTCTTT
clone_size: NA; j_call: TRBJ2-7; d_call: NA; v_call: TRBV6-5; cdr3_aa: CASKTQGFHEQYF; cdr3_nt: TGTGCCAGCAAAACACAGGGTTTCCACGAGCAGTACTTC
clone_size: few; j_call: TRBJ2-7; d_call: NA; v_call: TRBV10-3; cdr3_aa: CAISESSGGYEQYF; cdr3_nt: TGTGCCATCAGTGAGTCTAGCGGAGGCTACGAGCAGTACTTC
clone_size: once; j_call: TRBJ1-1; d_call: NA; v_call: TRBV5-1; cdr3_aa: CASSLEGGITEAFF; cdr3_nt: TGCGCCAGCAGCTTGGAAGGGGGGATCACTGAAGCTTTCTTT
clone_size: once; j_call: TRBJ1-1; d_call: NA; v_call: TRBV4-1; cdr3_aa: CASSQGPGLGTEAFF; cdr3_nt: TGCGCCAGCAGCCAAGGACCGGGATTGGGAACTGAAGCTTTCTTT
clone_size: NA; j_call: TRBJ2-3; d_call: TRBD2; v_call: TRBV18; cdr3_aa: CASSPWTSGSTDTQYF; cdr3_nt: TGTGCCAGCTCACCCTGGACTAGCGGGAGCACAGATACGCAGTATTTT
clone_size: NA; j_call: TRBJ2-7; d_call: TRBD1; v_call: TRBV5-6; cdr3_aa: CASSPPGTGANEQYF; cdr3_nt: TGTGCCAGCAGCCCTCCCGGGACAGGGGCGAACGAGCAGTACTTC
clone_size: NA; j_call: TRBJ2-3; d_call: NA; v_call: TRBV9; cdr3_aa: CASSALITDTQYF; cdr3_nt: TGTGCCAGCAGCGCCCTCATCACAGATACGCAGTATTTT
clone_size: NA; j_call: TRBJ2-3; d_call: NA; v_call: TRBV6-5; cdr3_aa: CASSERGDTQYF; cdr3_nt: TGTGCCAGCAGTGAACGCGGGGATACGCAGTATTTT
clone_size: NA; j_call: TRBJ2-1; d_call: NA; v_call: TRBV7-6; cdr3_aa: CASSSGRNEQFF; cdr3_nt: TGTGCCAGCAGCTCAGGACGCAATGAGCAGTTCTTC
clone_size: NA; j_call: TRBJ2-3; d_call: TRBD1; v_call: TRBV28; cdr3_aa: CASNLSGTGGRGRDTQYF; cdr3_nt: TGTGCCAGCAACCTCTCCGGGACAGGGGGCCGAGGGAGAGATACGCAGTATTTT
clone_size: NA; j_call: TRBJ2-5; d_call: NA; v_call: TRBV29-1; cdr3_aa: CSVAHRSRTIQTQYF; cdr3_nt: TGCAGCGTAGCCCACAGGAGCCGCACAATACAGACCCAGTACTTC
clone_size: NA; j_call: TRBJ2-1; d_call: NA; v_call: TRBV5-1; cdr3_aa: CASSLAAGSYNEQFF; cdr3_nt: TGCGCCAGCAGCTTGGCCGCGGGATCCTACAATGAGCAGTTCTTC
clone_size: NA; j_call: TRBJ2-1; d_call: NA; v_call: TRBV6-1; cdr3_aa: CASSDVFGDSEFF; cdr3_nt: TGTGCCAGCAGTGATGTGTTTGGAGACTCCGAGTTCTTC
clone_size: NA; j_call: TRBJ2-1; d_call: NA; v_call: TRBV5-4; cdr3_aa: CASSPWGSDEQFF; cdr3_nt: TGTGCCAGCAGCCCCTGGGGTAGCGATGAGCAGTTCTTC
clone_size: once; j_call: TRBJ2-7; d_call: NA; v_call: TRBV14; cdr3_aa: CASSQGHPPYEQYF; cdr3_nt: TGTGCCAGCAGCCAAGGGCACCCGCCCTACGAGCAGTACTTC
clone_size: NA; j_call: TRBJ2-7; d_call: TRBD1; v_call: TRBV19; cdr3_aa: CASSMDRGGEQYF; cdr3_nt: TGTGCCAGTAGTATGGACAGGGGCGGCGAGCAGTACTTC
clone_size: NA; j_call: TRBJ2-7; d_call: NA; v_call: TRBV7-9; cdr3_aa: CASNDETYEQYF; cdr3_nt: TGTGCCAGCAACGATGAAACCTACGAGCAGTACTTC
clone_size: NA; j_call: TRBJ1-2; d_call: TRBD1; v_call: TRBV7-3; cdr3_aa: CASSLERDRLDGYTF; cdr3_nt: TGTGCCAGCAGCTTAGAGAGGGACAGACTTGATGGCTACACCTTC
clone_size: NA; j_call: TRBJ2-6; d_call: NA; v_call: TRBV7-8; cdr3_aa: CASSLMFGLSLSGANVLTF; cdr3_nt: TGTGCCAGCAGCTTAATGTTCGGGTTATCCCTCTCTGGGGCCAACGTCCTGACTTTC
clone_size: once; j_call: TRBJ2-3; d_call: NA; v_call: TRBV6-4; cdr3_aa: CASKEDSGATDTQYF; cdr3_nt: TGTGCCAGCAAAGAGGATAGCGGAGCCACAGATACGCAGTATTTT
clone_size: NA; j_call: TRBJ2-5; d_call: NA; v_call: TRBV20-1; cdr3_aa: CSVLGGETQYF; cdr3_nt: TGCAGTGTTTTGGGGGGAGAGACCCAGTACTTC
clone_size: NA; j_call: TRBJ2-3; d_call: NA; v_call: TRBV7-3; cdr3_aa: CASSLTGVAGGDTQYF; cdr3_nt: TGTGCCAGCAGCTTAACCGGGGTAGCTGGTGGAGATACGCAGTATTTT
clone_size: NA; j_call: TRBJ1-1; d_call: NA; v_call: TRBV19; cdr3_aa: CASRVQGDRTEAFF; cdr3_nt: TGTGCCAGTAGGGTCCAAGGAGATAGAACTGAAGCTTTCTTT
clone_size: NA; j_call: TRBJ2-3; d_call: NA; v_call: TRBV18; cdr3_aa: CASSPGAPSTDTQYF; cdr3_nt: TGTGCCAGCTCCCCCGGCGCACCTAGCACAGATACGCAGTATTTT
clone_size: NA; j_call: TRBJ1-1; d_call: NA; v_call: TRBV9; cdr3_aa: CASSSDSNTEAFF; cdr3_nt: TGTGCCAGCAGCTCGGATTCGAACACTGAAGCTTTCTTT
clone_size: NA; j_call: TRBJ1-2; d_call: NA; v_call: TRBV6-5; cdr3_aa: CASSETGSYGYTF; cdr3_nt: TGTGCCAGCAGTGAAACAGGTAGCTATGGCTACACCTTC
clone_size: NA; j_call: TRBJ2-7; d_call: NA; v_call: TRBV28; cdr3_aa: CASSLVPALGDEQYF; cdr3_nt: TGTGCCAGCAGCCTAGTTCCCGCCCTGGGGGACGAGCAGTACTTC
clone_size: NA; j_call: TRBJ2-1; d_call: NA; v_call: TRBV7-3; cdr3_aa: CASSLPGDNEQFF; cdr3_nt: TGTGCCAGCAGCCTCCCAGGGGACAATGAGCAGTTCTTC
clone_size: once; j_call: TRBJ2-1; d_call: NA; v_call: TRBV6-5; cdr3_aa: CASSISGLIYNEQFF; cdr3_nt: TGTGCCAGCAGCATTAGCGGTCTGATCTACAATGAGCAGTTCTTC
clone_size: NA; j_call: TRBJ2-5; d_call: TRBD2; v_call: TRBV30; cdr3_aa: CAWRTSGQQETQYF; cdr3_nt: TGTGCCTGGAGGACTAGCGGGCAACAAGAGACCCAGTACTTC
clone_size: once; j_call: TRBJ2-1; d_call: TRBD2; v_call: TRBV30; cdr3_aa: CAWSVWTSGTNEQFF; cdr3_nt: TGTGCCTGGAGTGTATGGACTAGCGGGACCAATGAGCAGTTCTTC
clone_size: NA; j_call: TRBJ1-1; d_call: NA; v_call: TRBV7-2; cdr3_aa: CASSLASGRDTEAFF; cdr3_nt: TGTGCCAGCAGCTTAGCGTCAGGGCGGGACACTGAAGCTTTCTTT
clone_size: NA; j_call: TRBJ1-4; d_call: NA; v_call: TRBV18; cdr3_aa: CASSPLGGTSTNEKLFF; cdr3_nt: TGTGCCAGCTCACCCCTAGGGGGGACGTCAACTAATGAAAAACTGTTTTTT
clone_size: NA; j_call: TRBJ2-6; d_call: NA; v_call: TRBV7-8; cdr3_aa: CASSLASQAFISGANVLTF; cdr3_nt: TGTGCCAGCAGCTTAGCTAGTCAGGCCTTCATCTCTGGGGCCAACGTCCTGACTTTC
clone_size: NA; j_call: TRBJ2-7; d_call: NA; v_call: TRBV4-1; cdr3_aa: CASSLDDKYEQYF; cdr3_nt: TGCGCCAGCAGCTTGGACGATAAGTACGAGCAGTACTTC
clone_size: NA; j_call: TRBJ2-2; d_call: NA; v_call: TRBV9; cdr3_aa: CASSPQGTLPTGELFF; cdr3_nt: TGTGCCAGCAGCCCCCAAGGGACGCTTCCAACCGGGGAGCTGTTTTTT
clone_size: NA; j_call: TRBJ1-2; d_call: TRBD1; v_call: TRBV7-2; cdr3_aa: CASSLDQGARRNGYTF; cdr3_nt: TGTGCCAGCAGCTTAGATCAGGGGGCGAGAAGAAATGGCTACACCTTC
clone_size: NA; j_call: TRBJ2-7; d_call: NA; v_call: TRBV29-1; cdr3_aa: CSVGQVGSYEQYF; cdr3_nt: TGCAGCGTTGGACAGGTGGGTTCCTACGAGCAGTACTTC
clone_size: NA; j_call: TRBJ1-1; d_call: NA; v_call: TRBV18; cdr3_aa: CASSPPPSAVAGLNTEAFF; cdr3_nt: TGTGCCAGCTCACCACCTCCCTCTGCAGTTGCGGGTTTGAACACTGAAGCTTTCTTT
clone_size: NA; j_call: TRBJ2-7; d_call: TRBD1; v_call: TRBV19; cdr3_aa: CASHGQGVPYEQYF; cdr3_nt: TGTGCCAGCCATGGACAGGGGGTGCCCTACGAGCAGTACTTC
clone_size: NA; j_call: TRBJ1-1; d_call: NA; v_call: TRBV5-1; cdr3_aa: CASTNGWGASTEAFF; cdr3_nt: TGCGCCAGCACTAACGGTTGGGGGGCGAGCACTGAAGCTTTCTTT
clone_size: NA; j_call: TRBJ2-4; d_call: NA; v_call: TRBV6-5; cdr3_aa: CASTPSRVTKNIQYF; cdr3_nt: TGTGCCAGCACCCCATCCAGGGTAACCAAAAACATTCAGTACTTC
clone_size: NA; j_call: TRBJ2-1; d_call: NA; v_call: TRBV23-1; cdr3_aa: CASSQTRDGRNDNEQFF; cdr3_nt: TGCGCCAGCAGTCAAACCCGGGACGGTCGAAATGACAATGAGCAGTTCTTC
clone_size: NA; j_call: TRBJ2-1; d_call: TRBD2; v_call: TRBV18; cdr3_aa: CASSRAQRERNEQFF; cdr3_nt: TGTGCCAGCTCTCGCGCGCAGCGGGAACGCAATGAGCAGTTCTTC
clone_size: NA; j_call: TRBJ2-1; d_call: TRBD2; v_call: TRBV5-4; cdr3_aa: CASSFTSGSYNEQFF; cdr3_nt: TGTGCCAGCAGCTTTACTAGCGGATCCTACAATGAGCAGTTCTTC
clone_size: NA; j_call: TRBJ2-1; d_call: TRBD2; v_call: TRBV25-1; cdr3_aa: CASSEWSLAGSPYNEQFF; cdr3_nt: TGTGCCAGCAGTGAATGGAGCCTAGCGGGAAGCCCTTACAATGAGCAGTTCTTC
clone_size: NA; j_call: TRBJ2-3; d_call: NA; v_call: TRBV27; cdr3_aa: CASSLGATTDTQYF; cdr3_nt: TGTGCCAGCAGTTTGGGCGCGACCACAGATACGCAGTATTTT
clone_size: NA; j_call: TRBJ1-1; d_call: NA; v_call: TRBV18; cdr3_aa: CASSPQGVMNTEAFF; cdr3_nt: TGTGCCAGCTCACCACAGGGTGTCATGAACACTGAAGCTTTCTTT
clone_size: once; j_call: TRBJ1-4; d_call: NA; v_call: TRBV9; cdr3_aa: CASSKTGTATNEKLFF; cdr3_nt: TGTGCCAGCAGCAAAACCGGGACGGCGACTAATGAAAAACTGTTTTTT